The text below deals with one TCR beta chain. Its antigen is currently unknown. This specimen belongs to a study of T-cell reconstitution after alpha-beta-depleted transplantation in children. Per the germline V gene, CDR1 is DFQATT and CDR2 is SNEGSKA (reference sequence). J was trimmed by 2 bases and V by 3 bases; bases with no gene match: 3. The CDR3 is made up of 14 amino acids. TCRbeta library construction was performed incorporating unique molecular identifiers. TCRdb itself ran the PCR reads through MiXCR, one entry per CDR3 protein. The profile shows 750,000 to 950,000 distinct CDR3 sequences, 16% of them singletons. General study points: Roughly two months post-transplant, alpha-beta T cells reportedly originated from several hundred graft clones that had expanded. Newly produced T cells mostly provided counts and TCRbeta diversity after one year, as hyperexpanded clones declined.

This chain connects TRBV20-1 to TRBJ2-1; the match to TRBD2 covers 8 bases. The sequence came from a male patient younger than 18 who had a stem cell transplant for acute lymphoblastic leukemia, so the T cells may come from the graft donor. Source: PBMCs, mostly from graft donor cells, taken 360 days after TCRalphabeta/CD19-depleted stem cell transplant. DNA of the CDR3: TGCAGTGCTAGGGCGGGAGGAGCCTACAATGAGCAGTTCTTC. Amino acids: CSARAGGAYNEQFF.